The clone carrying this TCR beta chain occurred a few times. Its antigen is still unknown. Reverse transcription of all isolated RNA meant that expressed TCRB transcripts were sequenced. Samples of naive, central memory and regulatory T cells yielded a mean of around 4 million reads. The data were produced by immunoSEQ multiplex PCR, yet TCRdb's version contains in-frame clones alone and is incomplete. Seen here are hundreds of thousands of clones, around 15% observed once, and the top ten hold roughly 0.098%. This sample was taken from a study of beta chain features in type 1 diabetes. Study-level information: Age, gender and cell yields were alike across patients and healthy donors.

Study observations and caveats: PCR, the amplification step, might favor shorter templates, equally in patients and controls.

Germline CDR1 MGHRA, CDR2 YSYEKL. Trimming removed 0 bases from V and 5 bases from J, with 2 bases in between. The CDR3 spans 11 residues. Sequencing used naive CD4+ T cells from blood. This sequence joins TRBV4-1 and TRBJ2-7; no clear D. The TCR originated in a man aged 18 to 30 in good health. In DNA, the CDR3 is TGCGCCAGCAGCCAAGAGAACGAGCAGTACTTC. Its protein product is CASSQENEQYF.